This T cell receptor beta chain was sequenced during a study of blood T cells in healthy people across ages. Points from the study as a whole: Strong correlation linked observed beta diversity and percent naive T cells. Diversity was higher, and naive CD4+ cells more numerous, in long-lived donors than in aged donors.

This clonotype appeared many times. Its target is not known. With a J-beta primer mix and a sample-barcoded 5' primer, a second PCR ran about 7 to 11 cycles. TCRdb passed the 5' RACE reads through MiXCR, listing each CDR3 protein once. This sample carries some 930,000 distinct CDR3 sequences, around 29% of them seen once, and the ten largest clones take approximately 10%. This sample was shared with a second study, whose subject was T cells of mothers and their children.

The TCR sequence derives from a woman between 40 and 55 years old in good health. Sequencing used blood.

CDR3 bases: TGTGCCACCAGCAGGGAGATTGAATACGAGCAGTACTTC. Amino acids: CATSREIEYEQYF. This sequence joins TRBV15 and TRBJ2-7; no firm D call. The CDR3 loop spans 13 amino acids. Between the trimmed V and J ends, which lost 3 bases and 4 bases, there was a span of 10 bases. Germline V lookup: CDR1 LNHNV, CDR2 YYDKDF (reference sequence).